One and the same sample provided the 11 T cell receptor beta chains below, sequenced in a study of blood T cell repertoires in COVID-19. Only in-frame clones appear in the TCRdb table, and some are missing; sequencing was by immunoSEQ multiplex PCR. The repertoire holds a few hundred thousand clones, with approximately 82% as singletons. The sequenced sample was peripheral blood. The receptors originated from a woman younger than 30 with acute or convalescent COVID-19.

V and J are TRBV27 and TRBJ2-1, with a weak D call TRBD2 (6 bases). This CDR3 region has 15 residues. V lost 6 bases, J lost 2 bases, and 14 bases lay in between. Germline V gene data show CDR1 as MNHEY and CDR2 as SMNVEV (reference sequence). The CDR3 spells CASSPGLATYNEQFF. DNA for the CDR3: TGTGCCAGCAGCCCGGGACTCGCCACCTACAATGAGCAGTTCTTC.

This clone was seen a handful of times. V usage is TRBV4-1 and J usage is TRBJ1-3, with 7 positions matching TRBD1. Germline CDR1 and CDR2: MGHRA and YSYEKL. The CDR3 length is 16 residues. With 2 bases clipped from V and 0 bases from J, the junction kept 4 bases outside the gene matches. CDR3 protein: CASSQNRDSSGNTIYF. CDR3 nucleotide sequence: TGCGCCAGCAGCCAAAATCGGGACAGCTCTGGAAACACCATATATTTT.

The chain couples TRBV16 to TRBJ2-7; D might be TRBD1 (5 bases). V dropped 0 bases and J dropped 6 bases, with 12 bases sitting between them. Germline assignment: CDR1 KGHSY and CDR2 FQNENV. The CDR3 sequence is 14 residues long. DNA of the CDR3: TGTGCCAGCAGCCAATCGGCAGGGTATGGCGAGCAGTACTTC. Encoded protein: CASSQSAGYGEQYF.

This clone was seen just once. The rearrangement links TRBV18 to TRBJ1-6, with D possibly matching TRBD1 (6 bases). CDR3 length: 15 amino acids. The V end lost 3 bases, the J end lost 6 bases, and 12 bases lay between the germline ends. CDR1 is KGHSH and CDR2 is LQKENI in the germline V gene. Here the CDR3 reads CASSPTDSFNSPLHF. The CDR3 DNA reads TGTGCCAGCTCACCTACGGACAGCTTTAATTCACCCCTCCACTTT.

This clone was picked up one time. The chain recombines TRBV28 with TRBJ1-2; D is perhaps TRBD1 (6 bases). The V and J ends lost 6 bases and 8 bases respectively, with 10 bases between them. Germline loops: CDR1 MDHEN, CDR2 SYDVKM. This CDR3 spans 11 amino acids. The CDR3 nucleotides are TGTGCCAGCAGCCCCAGGGGAGGCTACACCTTC. Protein product: CASSPRGGYTF.

V and J are TRBV7-2 and TRBJ1-5, with TRBD1 matching 8 bases. The J segment lost 1 base and the V segment lost 5 bases, leaving 10 bases of the junction unmatched. Germline V gene data show CDR1 as SGHTA and CDR2 as FQGNSA. The CDR3 has 17 residues. CDR3 region: CASSPLVDRESNQPQHF. The CDR3 DNA sequence: TGTGCCAGCAGCCCCCTGGTGGACAGGGAAAGCAATCAGCCCCAGCATTTT.

The chain is built from TRBV9 and TRBJ2-7; 9 positions match TRBD1. The J segment lost 1 base and the V segment lost 3 bases, leaving 8 bases of the junction unmatched. In germline, CDR1 is SGDLS, CDR2 YYNGEE. The CDR3 consists of 16 residues. CDR3 region: CASSADGQGYSYEQYF. In DNA form, the CDR3 reads TGTGCCAGCAGCGCAGATGGACAGGGGTATTCCTACGAGCAGTACTTC. The full variable domain, with the rest looked up from reference TRBV9 and TRBJ2-7, is DSGVTQTPKHLITATGQRVTLRCSPRSGDLSVYWYQQSLDQGLQFLIQYYNGEERAKGNILERFSAQQFPDLHSELNLSSLELGDSALYFCASSADGQGYSYEQYFGPGTRLTVT.

A few counts support this clone. This CDR3 is CASSTHRLNSPDTQYF. The CDR3 coding sequence is TGTGCCAGCAGCACCCACAGGTTGAACTCCCCAGATACGCAGTATTTT. The rearrangement joins TRBV5-6 to TRBJ2-3; D may be TRBD1 (5 bases). Germline CDR1 and CDR2: SGHDT and YYEEEE. V was shortened by 4 bases and J by 4 bases, with 19 bases between the two germline ends. The CDR3 consists of 16 residues.

The rearrangement joins TRBV25-1 to TRBJ2-3, with TRBD1 identical over 7 bases. Germline loops: CDR1 MGHDK, CDR2 SYGVNS. Trimming removed 3 bases from V and 6 bases from J; junction bases left unmatched: 6. The CDR3 loop spans 14 amino acids. CDR3 bases: TGTGCCAGCAGTGAGTTTGGGGGACAGGATACGCAGTATTTT. It specifies CASSEFGGQDTQYF.

This chain links TRBV5-6 with TRBJ1-3, with D tentatively TRBD1 (6 bases). The germline V gene has CDR1 SGHDT and CDR2 YYEEEE. This CDR3 has 14 amino acids. V lost 0 bases to trimming and J lost 5 bases, with 9 bases between them. The CDR3 nucleotides read TGTGCCAGCAGCTTGGGCAGGGGTAGAAACACCATATATTTT. Its protein product is CASSLGRGRNTIYF.

The chain joins TRBV5-1 to TRBJ2-7; 9 positions agree with TRBD1. Germline loops: CDR1 SGHRS, CDR2 YFSETQ. This CDR3 has 14 residues. The V and J ends lost 1 base and 6 bases, in that order; junction bases with no gene match: 5. The DNA of the CDR3 is TGCGCCAGCAGCTTGCGAACAGGGGGCCTCGAGCAGTACTTC. This gives the protein CASSLRTGGLEQYF.